The 21 T cell receptor beta chains below were found in one sample sequenced in a study of CXCR3-negative and CXCR3-positive naive CD8 T cells. The TRB libraries of cDNA were built by UMI-labeled 5' RACE. For each CDR3 protein, TCRdb gives one entry from its re-call of the 5' RACE reads, without DNA. The specimen's table records approximately 9,700 distinct CDR3 sequences. The sample was naive CXCR3- CD8+ T cells from blood. The subset here: CD45RO-CCR7+CD27+CD95- naive CD8+ T cells lacking CXCR3 (TNR3-). The receptors come from a human donor in good health. Some clones in this sample may be carry-over from other donors' samples.

This clonotype shows up as medium-sized by frequency. The chain uses TRBV29-1 and TRBJ1-2. Per germline, CDR1 SQVTM and CDR2 ANQGSEA. CDR3 size: 11 residues. CDR3 protein: CSVDALSAGTF.

The chain couples TRBV4-1 to TRBJ2-4; with no DNA, the TCRdb D assignment of TRBD1 cannot be verified. This CDR3 contains 13 residues. Germline V gives CDR1 MGHRA, CDR2 YSYEKL. CDR3 sequence reads: CASSQEGEPGRHF.

This rearrangement joins TRBV20-1 to TRBJ2-4; TCRdb lists TRBD1, though no DNA is available to test this call. The CDR3 is 18 amino acids. Germline V lookup: CDR1 DFQATT, CDR2 SNEGSKA (reference sequence). CDR3 loop: CSADPQGVSAKAKNIQYF.

V is TRBV7-9 and J is TRBJ2-7; TCRdb selects TRBD1, and the lack of DNA leaves this call unchecked. CDR1 and CDR2 (germline): SEHNR, FQNEAQ (reference sequence). This CDR3 has 13 amino acids. Here the CDR3 reads CASSSGVNGEQYF. Drawing the rest from reference TRBV7-9 and TRBJ2-7, the complete variable domain is DTGVSQNPRHKITKRGQNVTFRCDPISEHNRLYWYRQTLGQGPEFLTYFQNEAQLEKSRLLSDRFSAERPKGSFSTLEIQRTEQGDSAMYLCASSSGVNGEQYFGPGTRLTVT.

The genes are TRBV29-1 and TRBJ2-1; TCRdb proposes TRBD2, but this gene call is untestable without DNA. This CDR3 has 17 residues. In germline, CDR1 is SQVTM, CDR2 ANQGSEA. CDR3 sequence: CSVEGTSGRHTYNEQFF.

This clonotype is called medium-sized based on its frequency. This chain connects TRBV25-1 to TRBJ2-1; TCRdb lists TRBD2, though no DNA is available to test this call. The CDR3 contains 17 residues. The V gene's germline CDR1 is MGHDK and CDR2 SYGVNS. CDR3 in amino acids: CASSKLRTSGSYNEQFF.

The chain joins TRBV5-1 to TRBJ2-1; TCRdb names TRBD2, which stays unverified in the absence of DNA. From germline, CDR1 is SGHRS and CDR2 YFSETQ. This CDR3 is built from 16 residues. The CDR3 sequence: CASSLASSGAPMEQFF.

The rearrangement uses TRBV12-3 or TRBV12-4 and TRBJ1-1. The CDR3 is 14 amino acids. This chain's CDR3 is CASIYGGRNTEAFF.

By frequency, this clonotype is medium-sized. The V and J genes are TRBV7-9 and TRBJ2-7. Germline values: CDR1 SEHNR, CDR2 FQNEAQ (reference sequence). The CDR3 is 12 residues long. This CDR3 is CASSLAGWRQYF.

This clonotype is called medium-sized (0.01 to 0.1%) based on its frequency. The chain combines TRBV19 with TRBJ1-2. There are 17 residues in the CDR3. Germline CDR1 LNHDA, CDR2 SQIVND (reference sequence). CDR3 protein: CASSMLFDGFVNYGYTF.

The CDR3: CASSGSGRSNTEAFF. The rearrangement links TRBV9 to TRBJ1-1. The CDR3 covers 15 residues. Per the germline V gene, CDR1 is SGDLS and CDR2 is YYNGEE.

This rearrangement joins TRBV5-4 to TRBJ2-1; TCRdb's assignment of TRBD2 cannot be checked, as there is no DNA. Germline values: CDR1 SGHNT, CDR2 YYREEE (reference sequence). The CDR3 length is 14 residues. The CDR3 region is CASTFSGSYNEQFF.

The chain has TRBV29-1 and TRBJ1-2; the D call from TCRdb, TRBD1, cannot be confirmed without DNA. Germline values: CDR1 SQVTM, CDR2 ANQGSEA. The CDR3 runs to 16 residues. This CDR3 is CSVERTGTGTNYGYTF.

The genes are TRBV9 and TRBJ1-1; absent DNA, TCRdb's TRBD1 call cannot be checked. The CDR3 consists of 13 residues. From germline, CDR1 is SGDLS and CDR2 YYNGEE. CDR3 protein: CASSVWDNTEAFF.

This clonotype is deemed medium-sized by its frequency. The V call is TRBV29-1, the J call TRBJ1-1. The CDR3 is 11 residues long. Germline V gene sequence: CDR1 SQVTM, CDR2 ANQGSEA. The CDR3 is CSVEEDTEAFF.

The rearrangement links TRBV2 to TRBJ2-1; the D call of TRBD2 rests on TCRdb alone, since no DNA is present to check it. CDR1 and CDR2 from the germline V gene are SNHLY and FYNNEI. The CDR3 spans 14 residues. Here the CDR3 reads CASRVAGGNNEQFF.

Here the CDR3 reads CASSHRQGAGELFF. The chain joins TRBV4-3 to TRBJ2-2; absent DNA, TCRdb's TRBD1 call cannot be checked. CDR1 and CDR2 (germline): LGHNA, YSLEER. The CDR3 has 14 amino acids.

The rearrangement joins TRBV7-2 to TRBJ2-5; without DNA, the TCRdb call of TRBD1 cannot be checked. CDR1 is SGHTA and CDR2 is FQGNSA in the germline V gene. The CDR3 runs 14 residues. The CDR3 reads CASNPGFRGETQYF.

The gene calls are TRBV15 and TRBJ2-3; TCRdb selects TRBD1, and the lack of DNA leaves this call unchecked. The CDR3 is 14 residues long. Per the germline V gene, CDR1 is LNHNV and CDR2 is YYDKDF (reference sequence). CDR3 loop: CATRPIPGTDTQYF.

This clonotype is medium-sized (0.01 to 0.1%) by frequency. V is TRBV20-1 and J is TRBJ2-1; TCRdb names TRBD2, which stays unverified in the absence of DNA. This CDR3 is 16 amino acids long. Germline V gives CDR1 DFQATT, CDR2 SNEGSKA (reference sequence). CDR3 residues: CSARERVAVSYNEQFF.

This clonotype shows up as medium-sized (0.01 to 0.1%) by frequency. The chain links TRBV27 to TRBJ2-5; TCRdb selects TRBD2, and the lack of DNA leaves this call unchecked. Germline V gene sequence: CDR1 MNHEY, CDR2 SMNVEV (reference sequence). The CDR3 runs to 15 residues. CDR3 in amino acids: CASSWSSGYQETQYF.